These 14 T cell receptor beta chains were sequenced from one sample in a study of T cells in women clearing cervical HPV infection. Data came from immunoSEQ multiplex PCR; TCRdb stores just in-frame clones and leaves some out. The repertoire shows roughly 22,000 clones; the top ten hold roughly an eighth. Sequences were obtained from blood buffy coat. Receptors were obtained from a woman aged 18 to 75 with a cervical HPV16 infection that either progressed to CIN3+ or cleared (not recorded which).

Worth noting for this clone: The read falls 3 residues short of the CDR3 end, and the missing part is taken from the germline J gene. This chain joins TRBV20-1 and TRBJ1-5; a weak D match, TRBD1 (5 bases). The germline CDR1 and CDR2 sequences are DFQATT and SNEGSKA (reference sequence). V dropped 2 bases and J dropped 6 bases, with 17 bases sitting between them. The CDR3 sequence is 15 residues long. The CDR3 spells CSARRAQGLGQPQHF. The CDR3 bases that were read are TGCAGTGCTAGAAGGGCCCAGGGACTGGGTCAGCCC.

As to this clone: The DNA ends 3 residues before the CDR3 does, and the rest of the CDR3 is filled in from the germline J gene. The chain employs TRBV12-3 or TRBV12-4 and TRBJ2-3; D uncertain. The CDR3 extends over 15 amino acids. CDR3 bases read: TGTGCCAGCAGGTCCATCCCTCTAGAGTCGGAGACG. This encodes CASRSIPLESET. The full CDR3 is CASRSIPLESETQYF.

With regard to this clone: The DNA ends 3 residues before the CDR3 does, and the rest of the CDR3 is filled in from the germline J gene. V and J are TRBV4-1 and TRBJ2-1; the match to TRBD1 covers 9 bases. From germline, CDR1 is MGHRA and CDR2 YSYEKL. V shed 1 base and J 7 bases; nucleotides not matched to a gene: 5. The CDR3 length is 15 residues. The sequenced CDR3 bases are TGCGCCAGCAGCCAAGGGGACAGGGTGAGGAATGAG. It translates to CASSQGDRVRNE. The entire CDR3 reads CASSQGDRVRNEQFF.

Regarding this clone: The CDR3 extends 3 residues past the end of the read, so its final part is completed from the germline J gene. The chain has TRBV10-3 and TRBJ2-1; tentatively, D is TRBD2 (6 bases). This CDR3 has 16 amino acids. V was clipped by 4 bases and J by 4 bases, with 17 bases between them. CDR1 ENHRY and CDR2 SYGVKD come from the germline V gene. CDR3 in amino acids: CAISVAVGTLYNEQFF. The sequenced CDR3 bases are TGTGCCATCAGTGTTGCGGTAGGGACTCTGTACAATGAG.

Concerning this clone itself: The CDR3 is cut off 3 residues early in the read; its end comes from the germline J gene. This rearrangement joins TRBV27 to TRBJ2-7; TRBD2 matches at 7 bases. The CDR3 is 15 amino acids. Germline values: CDR1 MNHEY, CDR2 SMNVEV (reference sequence). Losses at the gene ends were 4 bases for V and 1 base for J; bases not matched to a gene: 7. The DNA read from the CDR3 is TGTGCCAGCAGTTCCATTGGCGGGAGATCCTACGAG. Protein: CASSSIGGRSYE. The full CDR3 protein reads CASSSIGGRSYEQYF.

According to its frequency, this clone is medium-sized. The read stops 3 residues short of the end of the CDR3; the missing end is completed from the germline J gene. The chain joins TRBV7-3 to TRBJ2-2; 7 positions match TRBD2. The trim removed 5 bases at V and 3 bases at J, leaving 3 bases unmatched. Germline V gene lookup returns CDR1 SGHTA and CDR2 FQGTGA. CDR3 length equals 14 residues. The DNA read from the CDR3 is TGTGCCAGCAGCCGTGGGGGGGACACCGGGGAG. Translating it yields CASSRGGDTGE. The whole CDR3 is CASSRGGDTGELFF.

To note about this clone: Read data end 3 residues before the CDR3 end; the end is taken from the germline J gene. The V and J genes are TRBV20-1 and TRBJ2-3; TRBD1 matches at 7 bases. The germline V gene has CDR1 DFQATT and CDR2 SNEGSKA (reference sequence). There are 13 residues in the CDR3. CDR3 loop: CSARGQGRETQYF. Incomplete CDR3 DNA: TGCAGTGCTAGAGGACAGGGAAGGGAGACG.

With respect to this clone: The read stops 3 residues short of the end of the CDR3; the missing end is completed from the germline J gene. The chain joins TRBV5-1 to TRBJ1-1; D gene ambiguous. The CDR3 loop spans 15 amino acids. Germline CDR1 SGHRS, CDR2 YFSETQ. The CDR3 here is CASSLPSPRGFSAFF. The part of the CDR3 DNA that was read is TGCGCCAGCAGCTTGCCTAGCCCACGTGGGTTCAGT.

Details on this clone: The read ends 3 residues before the CDR3 terminus; that terminus is restored from the germline J gene. The chain has TRBV7-9 and TRBJ2-5, with D perhaps assigned TRBD1 or TRBD2 (6 bases each). The ends were cut back, 8 bases at V and 1 base at J, with 17 bases in the middle. This CDR3 has 15 residues. The V gene's germline CDR1 is SEHNR and CDR2 FQNEAQ (reference sequence). This chain's CDR3 is CASGKQGGIQETQYF. The sequenced CDR3 bases are TGTGCCAGCGGCAAACAGGGAGGTATCCAAGAGACC. The variable domain in full, completed from reference TRBV7-9 and TRBJ2-5, reads DTGVSQNPRHKITKRGQNVTFRCDPISEHNRLYWYRQTLGQGPEFLTYFQNEAQLEKSRLLSDRFSAERPKGSFSTLEIQRTEQGDSAMYLCASGKQGGIQETQYFGPGTRLLVL.

Details on this clone: Read sequence stops 3 residues before the CDR3 end, and the germline J gene provides the missing end. The V call is TRBV19, the J call TRBJ1-2, with 9 bases identical to TRBD1. In germline, CDR1 is LNHDA, CDR2 SQIVND (reference sequence). The CDR3 is made up of 16 amino acids. CDR3 region: CASSMSRGQGVGDYTF. CDR3 DNA (partial): TGTGCCAGTAGTATGAGTCGGGGACAGGGAGTGGGTGAC. The complete variable domain, with remaining parts taken from reference TRBV19 and TRBJ1-2, reads DGGITQSPKYLFRKEGQNVTLSCEQNLNHDAMYWYRQDPGQGLRLIYYSQIVNDFQKGDIAEGYSVSREKKESFPLTVTSAQKNPTAFYLCASSMSRGQGVGDYTFGSGTRLTVV.

Turning to this clone: The read ends 3 residues shy of where the CDR3 ends; the end is completed using the germline J gene. V usage is TRBV29-1 and J usage is TRBJ2-1, with 8 bases identical to TRBD2. Germline V lookup: CDR1 SQVTM, CDR2 ANQGSEA. The CDR3 spans 13 residues. V shed 5 bases, J shed 6 bases, and the junction held 6 bases outside the gene matches. The CDR3 spells CSVSAGGPNEQFF. CDR3 DNA, as far as it was read: TGCAGCGTTTCGGCGGGGGGACCCAATGAG.

The sequenced CDR3 bases are TGCAGTGCCATCCGGACTAGCCCCATGAGTGACGAG. Translated, it gives CSAIRTSPMSDE. The complete CDR3 sequence is CSAIRTSPMSDEQYF. The gene calls are TRBV20-1 and TRBJ2-7; 8 nucleotides align to TRBD2. The read falls 3 residues short of the CDR3 end, and the missing part is taken from the germline J gene. CDR1 is DFQATT, CDR2 SNEGSKA, per germline (reference sequence). The CDR3 sequence is 15 residues long. Germline trimming cut 6 bases from V and 5 bases from J; bases unmatched to any gene: 15.

A remark on this clone: The CDR3 goes on 3 residues after the read ends, and that part is filled in from the germline J gene. The gene calls are TRBV20-1 and TRBJ2-3, with TRBD2 matching over 12 bases. Germline V gene data show CDR1 as DFQATT and CDR2 as SNEGSKA (reference sequence). Trimming removed 5 bases from V and 2 bases from J; junction bases left unmatched: 5. This CDR3 spans 15 amino acids. Here the CDR3 reads CSAPSGGGHTDTQYF. The CDR3 bases that were read are TGCAGTGCTCCTAGCGGGGGGGGACACACAGATACG.

Worth noting for this clone: The read halts 3 residues ahead of the CDR3 end, with the missing end drawn from the germline J gene. The gene calls are TRBV28 and TRBJ2-7; possibly TRBD1 for D (5 bases). Germline CDR1 reads MDHEN; CDR2 reads SYDVKM. V was pared by 7 bases and J by 2 bases, with 12 bases between. The CDR3 has 13 residues. CDR3 bases read: TGTGCCAGCAAGGGGCCATATCCCTACGAG. It specifies CASKGPYPYE. The whole CDR3 reads CASKGPYPYEQYF.